This T cell receptor beta chain was sequenced during a study of Ad26.COV2.S vaccination and SARS-CoV-2 variants. Turning to the study itself: Enrolled in COV1001, the donor was in the Ad26.COV2.S trial arm, which received the vaccine. Doses of Ad26.COV2.S were injected into muscle once or twice, 56 days apart.

The repertoire was sequenced with immunoSEQ multiplex PCR; TCRdb's copy has only in-frame clones and lacks some. The table lists hundreds of thousands of clones, 80% to 95% of them singletons. Germline V lookup: CDR1 MDHEN, CDR2 SYDVKM. V lost 3 bases and J 10 bases, leaving 18 bases between the germline ends. The CDR3 is 14 residues long. Study findings and constraints: Following vaccination, spike-specific CD8+ and CD4+ T cell responses reportedly exhibited substantial breadth. It was found that vaccine and placebo recipients had similar non-spike TCR breadth.

Concerning this clone itself: Its antigen remains unidentified.

The treatment: roughly 19 received Ad26.COV2.S at low or high dose, single or two shots; about 5 received placebo; per-sample allocation not given. The samples were gathered on day 63 after the first injection of vaccine or placebo. Sequencing used peripheral blood, obtained in a trial of Ad26.COV2.S vaccine versus placebo. The clonotype originates from a person between 18 and 65 years old who received the Ad26.COV2.S COVID-19 vaccine or a placebo. The chain has TRBV28 and TRBJ1-2, with D perhaps TRBD1 (6 bases). In nucleotides, the CDR3 is TGTGCCAGCAGTTTTGGGGGGGGCGCGATGGACTACACCTTC. It translates to CASSFGGGAMDYTF.